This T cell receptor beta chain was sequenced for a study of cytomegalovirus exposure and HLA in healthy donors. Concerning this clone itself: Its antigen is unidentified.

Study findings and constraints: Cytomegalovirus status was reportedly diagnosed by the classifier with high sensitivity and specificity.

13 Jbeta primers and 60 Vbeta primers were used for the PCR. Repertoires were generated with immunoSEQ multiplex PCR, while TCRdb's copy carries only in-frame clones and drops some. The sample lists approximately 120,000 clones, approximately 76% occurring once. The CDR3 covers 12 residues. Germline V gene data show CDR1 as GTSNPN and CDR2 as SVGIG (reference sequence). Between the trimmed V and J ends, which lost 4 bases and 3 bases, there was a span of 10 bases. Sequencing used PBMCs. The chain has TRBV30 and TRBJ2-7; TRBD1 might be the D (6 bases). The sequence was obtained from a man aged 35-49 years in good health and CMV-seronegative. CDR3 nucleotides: TGTGCCTGGAATACAGGGTTCTACGAGCAGTACTTC. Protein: CAWNTGFYEQYF.